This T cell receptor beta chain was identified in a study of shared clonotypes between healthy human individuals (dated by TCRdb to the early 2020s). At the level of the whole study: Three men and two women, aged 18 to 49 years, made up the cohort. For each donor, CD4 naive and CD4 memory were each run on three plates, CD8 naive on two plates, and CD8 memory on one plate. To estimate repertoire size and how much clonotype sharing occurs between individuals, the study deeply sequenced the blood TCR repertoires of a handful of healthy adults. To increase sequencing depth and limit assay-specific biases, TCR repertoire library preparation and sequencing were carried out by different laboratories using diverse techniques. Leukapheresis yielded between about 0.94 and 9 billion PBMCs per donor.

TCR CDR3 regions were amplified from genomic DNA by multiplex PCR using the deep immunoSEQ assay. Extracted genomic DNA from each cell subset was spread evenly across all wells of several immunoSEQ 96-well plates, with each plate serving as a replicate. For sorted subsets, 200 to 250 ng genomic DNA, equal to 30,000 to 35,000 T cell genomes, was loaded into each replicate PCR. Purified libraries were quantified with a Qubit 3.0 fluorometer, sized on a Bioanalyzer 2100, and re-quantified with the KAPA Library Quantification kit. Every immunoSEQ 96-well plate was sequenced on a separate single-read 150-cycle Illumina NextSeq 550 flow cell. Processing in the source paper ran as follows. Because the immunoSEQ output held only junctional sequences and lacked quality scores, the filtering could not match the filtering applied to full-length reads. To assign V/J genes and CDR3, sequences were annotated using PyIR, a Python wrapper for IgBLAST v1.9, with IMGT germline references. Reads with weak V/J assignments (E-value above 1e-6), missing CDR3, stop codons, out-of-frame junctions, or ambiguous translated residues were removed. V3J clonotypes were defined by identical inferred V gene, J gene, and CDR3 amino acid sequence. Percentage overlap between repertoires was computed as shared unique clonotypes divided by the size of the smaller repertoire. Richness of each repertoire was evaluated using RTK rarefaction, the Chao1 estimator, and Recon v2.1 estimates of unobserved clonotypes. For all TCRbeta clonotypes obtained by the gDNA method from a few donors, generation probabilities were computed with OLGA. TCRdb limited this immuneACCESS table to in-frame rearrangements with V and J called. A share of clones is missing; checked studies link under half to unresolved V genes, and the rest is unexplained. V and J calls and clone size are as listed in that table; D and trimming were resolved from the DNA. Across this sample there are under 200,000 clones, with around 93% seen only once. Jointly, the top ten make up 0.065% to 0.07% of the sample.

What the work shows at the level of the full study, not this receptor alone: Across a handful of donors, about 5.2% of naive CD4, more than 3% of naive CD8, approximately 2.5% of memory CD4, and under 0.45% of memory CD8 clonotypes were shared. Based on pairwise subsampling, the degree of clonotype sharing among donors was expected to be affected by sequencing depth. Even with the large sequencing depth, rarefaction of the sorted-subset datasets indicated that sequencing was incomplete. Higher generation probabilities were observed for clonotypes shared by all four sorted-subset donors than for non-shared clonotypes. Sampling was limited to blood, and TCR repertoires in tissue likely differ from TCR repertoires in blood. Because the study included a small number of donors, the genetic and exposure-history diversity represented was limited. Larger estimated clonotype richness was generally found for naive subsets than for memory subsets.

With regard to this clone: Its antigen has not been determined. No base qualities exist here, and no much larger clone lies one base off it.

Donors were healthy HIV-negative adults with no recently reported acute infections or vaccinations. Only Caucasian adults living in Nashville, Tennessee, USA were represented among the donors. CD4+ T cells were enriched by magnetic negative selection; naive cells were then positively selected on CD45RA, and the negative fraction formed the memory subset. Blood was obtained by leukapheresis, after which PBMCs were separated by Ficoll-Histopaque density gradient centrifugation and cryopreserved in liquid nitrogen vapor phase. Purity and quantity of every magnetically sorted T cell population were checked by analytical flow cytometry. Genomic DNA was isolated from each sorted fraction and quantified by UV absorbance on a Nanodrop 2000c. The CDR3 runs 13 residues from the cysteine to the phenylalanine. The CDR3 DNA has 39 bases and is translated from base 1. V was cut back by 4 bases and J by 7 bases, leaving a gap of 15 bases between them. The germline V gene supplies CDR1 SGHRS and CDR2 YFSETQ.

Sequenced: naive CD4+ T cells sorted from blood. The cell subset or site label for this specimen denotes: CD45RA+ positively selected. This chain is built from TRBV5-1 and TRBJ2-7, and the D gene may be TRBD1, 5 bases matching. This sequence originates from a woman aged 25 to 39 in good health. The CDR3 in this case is CASSLWTSEEQYF. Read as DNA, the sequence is TGCGCCAGCAGCCTGTGGACATCGGAGGAGCAGTACTTC. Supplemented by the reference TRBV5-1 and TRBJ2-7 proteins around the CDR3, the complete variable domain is KAGVTQTPRYLIKTRGQQVTLSCSPISGHRSVSWYQQTPGQGLQFLFEYFSETQRNKGNFPGRFSGRQFSNSRSEMNVSTLELGDSALYLCASSLWTSEEQYFGPGTRLTVT.